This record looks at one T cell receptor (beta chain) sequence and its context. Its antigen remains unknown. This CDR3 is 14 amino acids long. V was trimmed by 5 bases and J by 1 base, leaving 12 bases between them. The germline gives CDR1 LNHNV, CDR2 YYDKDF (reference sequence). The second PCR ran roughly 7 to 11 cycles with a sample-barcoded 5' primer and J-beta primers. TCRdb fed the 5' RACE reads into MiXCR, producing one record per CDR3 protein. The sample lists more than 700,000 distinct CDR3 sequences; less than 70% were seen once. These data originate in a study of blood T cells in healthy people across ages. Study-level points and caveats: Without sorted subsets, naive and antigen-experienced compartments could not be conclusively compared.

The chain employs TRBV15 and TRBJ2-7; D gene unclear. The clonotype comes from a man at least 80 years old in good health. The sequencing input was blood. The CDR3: CATSGMYGSYEQYF. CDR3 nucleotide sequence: TGTGCCACCAGCGGAATGTACGGATCCTACGAGCAGTACTTC.